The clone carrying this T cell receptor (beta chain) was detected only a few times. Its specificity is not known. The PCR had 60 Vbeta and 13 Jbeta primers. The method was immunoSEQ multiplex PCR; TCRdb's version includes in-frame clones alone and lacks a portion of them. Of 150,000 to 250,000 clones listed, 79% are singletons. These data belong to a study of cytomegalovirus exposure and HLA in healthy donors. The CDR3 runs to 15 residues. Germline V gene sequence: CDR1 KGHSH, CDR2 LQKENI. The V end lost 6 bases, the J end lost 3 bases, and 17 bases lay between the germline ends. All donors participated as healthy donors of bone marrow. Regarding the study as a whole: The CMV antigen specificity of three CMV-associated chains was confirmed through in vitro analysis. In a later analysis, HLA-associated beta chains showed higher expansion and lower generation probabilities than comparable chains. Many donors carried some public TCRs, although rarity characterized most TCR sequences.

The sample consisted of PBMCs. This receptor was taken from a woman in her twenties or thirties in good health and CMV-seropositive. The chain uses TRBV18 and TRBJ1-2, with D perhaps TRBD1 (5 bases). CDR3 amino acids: CASSRGVGADYGYTF. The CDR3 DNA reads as TGTGCCAGCTCCCGGGGGGTTGGAGCAGACTATGGCTACACCTTC.